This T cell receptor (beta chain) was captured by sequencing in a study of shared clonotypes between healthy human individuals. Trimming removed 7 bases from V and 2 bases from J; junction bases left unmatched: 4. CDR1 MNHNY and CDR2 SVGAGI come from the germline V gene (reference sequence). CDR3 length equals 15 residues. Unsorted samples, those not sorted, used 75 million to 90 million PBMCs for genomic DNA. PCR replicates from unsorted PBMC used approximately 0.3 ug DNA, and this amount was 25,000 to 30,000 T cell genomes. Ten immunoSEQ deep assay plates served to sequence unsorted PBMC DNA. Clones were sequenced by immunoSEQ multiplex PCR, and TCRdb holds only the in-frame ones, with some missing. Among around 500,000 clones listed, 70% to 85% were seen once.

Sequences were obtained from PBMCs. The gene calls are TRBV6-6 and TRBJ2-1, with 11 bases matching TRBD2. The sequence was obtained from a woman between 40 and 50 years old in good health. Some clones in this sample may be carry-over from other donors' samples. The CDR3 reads CASIPLAGAYNEQFF. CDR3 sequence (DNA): TGTGCCAGCATACCACTAGCGGGGGCCTACAATGAGCAGTTCTTC.